These T cell receptor beta chains were read from a single sample in a study of T cell repertoires in cytomegalovirus infection. MiXCR was run by TCRdb on the reads, yielding one entry per CDR3 protein. Of 740,000 or so distinct CDR3 sequences detected, 35% appear once; the ten largest clones hold 2.5% to 3%. Sample: PBMCs. Receptors were obtained from a human donor in good health (CMV status not recorded). Some clones in this sample may be carry-over from other donors' samples. The CDR3 runs from the conserved cysteine through the conserved F or W. The order of the fields is clone size, V gene, D gene, J gene, CDR3 protein, CDR3 DNA. The D gene is left open where the match is weak. For some rows the clone size is stated as once, few or many, or as a class when expanded; others skip it.

many,TRBV28,NA,TRBJ1-2,CASRHTPRQNYGYTF,TGTGCCAGCAGGCATACACCAAGACAGAACTATGGCTACACCTTC
NA,TRBV12-3/TRBV12-4,TRBD2,TRBJ2-3,CASSLAGTNTDTQYF,TGTGCCAGCAGTCTAGCGGGAACAAACACAGATACGCAGTATTTT
NA,TRBV7-3,TRBD2,TRBJ2-1,CASSTSGVAGGLNAQFF,TGTGCCAGCAGCACCTCCGGGGTAGCGGGGGGGCTGAATGCGCAGTTCTTC
NA,TRBV15,NA,TRBJ2-6,CATSRPTHSGASSGANVLTF,TGTGCCACCAGCAGACCTACCCACTCGGGGGCATCGTCTGGGGCCAACGTCCTGACTTTC
few,TRBV19,NA,TRBJ1-1,CASWTPRGTEAFF,TGTGCCAGTTGGACGCCGAGGGGCACTGAAGCTTTCTTT
many,TRBV6-1,NA,TRBJ1-1,CASSWGKNTEAFF,TGTGCCAGCAGTTGGGGTAAAAACACTGAAGCTTTCTTT
few,TRBV12-3/TRBV12-4,NA,TRBJ1-2,CASSLVGTTNYGYTF,TGTGCCAGCAGTTTAGTGGGAACTACTAACTATGGCTACACCTTC
NA,TRBV5-1,NA,TRBJ1-2,CARRVVTTPLYGYTF,TGCGCCAGACGCGTAGTGACAACTCCCCTCTATGGCTACACCTTC
NA,TRBV6-2/TRBV6-3,TRBD1,TRBJ2-5,CASTRTGGLETQYF,TGTGCCAGCACCCGGACAGGGGGCTTAGAGACCCAGTACTTC
NA,TRBV7-8,NA,TRBJ2-3,CASSLRESARTDTQYF,TGTGCCAGCAGCTTAAGGGAGTCCGCACGCACAGATACGCAGTATTTT
NA,TRBV20-1,NA,TRBJ1-5,CSAREGYGDQPQPF,TGCAGTGCTAGAGAGGGTTACGGGGATCAGCCCCAGCCTTTT
NA,TRBV7-3,NA,TRBJ1-1,CASGYWNTEAFF,TGTGCCAGTGGCTACTGGAACACTGAAGCTTTCTTT
many,TRBV7-8,TRBD1,TRBJ2-7,CASSFRSGQVSYEQYF,TGTGCCAGCAGCTTCCGTTCGGGACAGGTTTCCTACGAGCAGTACTTC
NA,TRBV10-3,TRBD2,TRBJ2-1,CAIRLAGANEQFF,TGTGCCATCAGACTAGCGGGAGCCAATGAGCAGTTCTTC
few,TRBV12-3/TRBV12-4,NA,TRBJ1-2,CASSSRYLEGYTF,TGTGCCAGCAGTTCAAGGTATCTCGAGGGCTACACCTTC
few,TRBV14,TRBD1,TRBJ2-2,CASGSYRGLRGELFF,TGTGCCAGCGGATCCTACAGGGGGCTACGGGGGGAGCTGTTTTTT
NA,TRBV20-1,TRBD2,TRBJ2-5,CSAPRLAGRGETQYF,TGCAGTGCTCCGAGACTAGCGGGGCGAGGGGAGACCCAGTACTTC
NA,TRBV6-1,NA,TRBJ2-3,CASSEGETDTQYF,TGTGCCAGCTCGGAGGGGGAAACAGATACGCAGTATTTT
few,TRBV6-1,TRBD2,TRBJ2-5,CASSEEGLAGGETQYF,TGTGCCAGCAGTGAAGAGGGACTAGCGGGAGGAGAGACCCAGTACTTC
NA,TRBV6-1,NA,TRBJ1-2,CASSSEGLYGYTF,TGTGCCAGCAGTTCGGAGGGACTCTATGGCTACACCTTC
NA,TRBV6-2/TRBV6-3,NA,TRBJ2-3,CARSYISGQYGQYF,TGTGCCCGCAGTTACATCTCCGGACAGTATGGGCAGTATTTT
NA,TRBV7-9,NA,TRBJ2-1,CASSFRGSNEQFF,TGTGCCAGCAGCTTCCGTGGTAGCAATGAGCAGTTCTTC
few,TRBV7-9,NA,TRBJ1-4,CASSLVQLGEKLFF,TGTGCCAGCAGCTTAGTACAGCTCGGGGAAAAACTGTTTTTT
NA,TRBV12-3/TRBV12-4,NA,TRBJ2-3,CASSFEATTDTQYF,TGTGCCAGCAGTTTCGAAGCGACCACAGATACGCAGTATTTT
NA,TRBV28,NA,TRBJ2-4,CASSSGSGKNIQYF,TGTGCCAGCAGTTCTGGGTCGGGCAAAAACATTCAGTACTTC
few,TRBV12-3/TRBV12-4,NA,TRBJ1-2,CASSLEVGGYGYTF,TGTGCCAGCAGTTTAGAAGTTGGGGGCTATGGCTACACCTTC
many,TRBV7-2,NA,TRBJ1-3,CASSLGPPGAGHTIYF,TGTGCCAGCAGCTTGGGGCCACCGGGGGCAGGCCACACCATATATTTT
NA,TRBV12-3/TRBV12-4,NA,TRBJ2-3,CASSPGDLGSTDTQYF,TGTGCCAGCAGTCCAGGAGACCTTGGGAGCACAGATACGCAGTATTTT
NA,TRBV6-4,NA,TRBJ2-2,CASSPPRIGELFF,TGTGCCAGCAGTCCCCCCCGGATCGGGGAGCTGTTTTTT
NA,TRBV3-1,NA,TRBJ2-5,CASSQVVGPGETQYF,TGTGCCAGCAGCCAAGTTGTGGGGCCGGGGGAGACCCAGTACTTC
NA,TRBV29-1,NA,TRBJ2-3,CSVEVPRATDTQYF,TGCAGCGTTGAAGTCCCCCGCGCTACAGATACGCAGTATTTT
few,TRBV12-3/TRBV12-4,NA,TRBJ2-3,CASSTTTRSDTQYF,TGTGCCAGCAGTACCACCACTAGATCAGATACGCAGTATTTT